A single TCR beta chain is shown here with its context. Many counts were recorded for this clonotype. The antigen this receptor binds is unknown. Base qualities are not at hand, and no much larger clone is one base apart. TCR repertoires of sorted CD4+ and CD8+ blood T cells from severe aplastic anemia patients and healthy subjects were deep-sequenced in the study. Ficoll-Paque density gradient centrifugation was used to isolate peripheral blood mononuclear cells. Before DNA was extracted, CD4+ and CD8+ T cells were sorted using either FACS or magnetic beads. This sample stems from a study of CD8+CD57+ T cells in acquired aplastic anemia listed by TCRdb under 2018. Notes on the research overall: Extracted DNA from sorted CD4+ and CD8+ cells averaged around 2.9 ug, ranging from roughly 0.17 to 30 ug. Healthy donor samples averaged roughly 9.9 million reads for CD4+ and 11 million to 12 million for CD8+ cells.

Study-wide findings and limitations: Around 30 CD8+ CDR3 sequences were shared between patients and controls but appeared highly expressed in patients and within their immunodominant clones. Patients and healthy controls showed no significant difference in CD8+ Simpson's diversity (P=0.060).

Genomic DNA was used as template for profiling of TCR beta VDJ combinations and CDR3 sequences. An Illumina HiSeq 2000 was the platform used for TCR repertoire sequencing. The paper's processing steps were these. TRBV/TRBJ rearrangement plots, CDR3 size and DJ length profiles, and Simpson's diversity index were used to assess repertoires. The immunodominant clone was defined as the most abundant DNA sequence in deep sequencing data. CDR3 amino acid sequences were screened for sharing across subjects and compared with published repertoires and the VDJdb database. Through fastp at Q25 and MiXCR, TCRdb rebuilt clones from the public reads, retaining in-frame beta chains. All rows with the same CDR3 protein become a single entry with the most common DNA and genes. These V and J calls rely on TCRdb rather than the paper's analysis. In all, the sample holds around 400,000 distinct CDR3 sequences, and 55% to 75% of those were seen once. The ten top clones hold 3% to 5% of the sample.

Between the V and J ends, shortened by 7 bases and 6 bases respectively, the junction contains 18 bases. The germline V gene (reference sequence) sets CDR1 to LNHDA and CDR2 to SQIVND. There are 14 amino acids in the CDR3, from cysteine to phenylalanine inclusive. This entry keeps only the CDR3 DNA: 42 bases, framed from base 1. Material for sequencing was sorted CD4+, CD8+, or CD8+CD57+ T cells (not recorded which) from PBMCs. Here the chain combines TRBV19 and TRBJ1-1, and perhaps TRBD1 as D gene, on 6 matching bases. The clonotype was recovered from a human donor in good health, serving as a control. At the DNA level, the sequence is TGTGCCAGTAAGAGTTCAGGGGAGAGGGCTGAAGCTTTCTTT. It encodes CASKSSGERAEAFF.